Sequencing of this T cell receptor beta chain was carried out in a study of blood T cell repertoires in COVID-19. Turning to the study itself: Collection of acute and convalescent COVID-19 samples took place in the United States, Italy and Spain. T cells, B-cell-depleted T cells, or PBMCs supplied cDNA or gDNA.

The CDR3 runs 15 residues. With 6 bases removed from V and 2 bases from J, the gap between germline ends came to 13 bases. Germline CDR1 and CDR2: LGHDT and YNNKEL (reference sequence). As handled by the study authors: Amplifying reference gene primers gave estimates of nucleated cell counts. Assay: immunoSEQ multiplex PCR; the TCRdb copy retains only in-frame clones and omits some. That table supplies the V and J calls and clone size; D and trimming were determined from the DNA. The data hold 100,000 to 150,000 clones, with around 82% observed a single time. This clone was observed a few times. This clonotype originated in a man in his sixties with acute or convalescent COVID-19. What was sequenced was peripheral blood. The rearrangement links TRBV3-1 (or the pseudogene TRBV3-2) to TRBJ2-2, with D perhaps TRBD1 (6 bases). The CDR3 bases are TGTGCCAGCAGTCCCGGGACATTTAACACCGGGGAGCTGTTTTTT. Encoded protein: CASSPGTFNTGELFF.